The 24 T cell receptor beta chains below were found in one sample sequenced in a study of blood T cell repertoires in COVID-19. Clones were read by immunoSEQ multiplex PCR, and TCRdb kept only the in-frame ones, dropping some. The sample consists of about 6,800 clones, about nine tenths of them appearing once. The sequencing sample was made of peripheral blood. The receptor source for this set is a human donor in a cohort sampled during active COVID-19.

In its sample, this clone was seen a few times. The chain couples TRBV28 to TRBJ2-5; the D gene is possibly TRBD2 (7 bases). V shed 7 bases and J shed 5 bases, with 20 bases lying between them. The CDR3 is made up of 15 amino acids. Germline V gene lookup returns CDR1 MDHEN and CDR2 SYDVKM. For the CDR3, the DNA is TGTGCCAGCACCCCGATTCGGGGGGCGGCGGAGACCCAGTACTTC. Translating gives CASTPIRGAAETQYF.

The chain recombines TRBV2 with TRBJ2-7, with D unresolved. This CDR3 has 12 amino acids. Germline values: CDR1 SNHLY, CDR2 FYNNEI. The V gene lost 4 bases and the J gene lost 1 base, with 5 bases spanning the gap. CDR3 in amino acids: CASSVHSYEQYF. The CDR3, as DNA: TGTGCCAGCAGTGTTCATTCCTACGAGCAGTACTTC.

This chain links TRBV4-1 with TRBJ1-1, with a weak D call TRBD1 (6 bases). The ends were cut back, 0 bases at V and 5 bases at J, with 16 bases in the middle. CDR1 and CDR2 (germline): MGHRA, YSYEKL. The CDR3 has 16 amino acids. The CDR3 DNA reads TGCGCCAGCAGCCAAGACCAGGTTGGGGGCCGGACTGAAGCTTTCTTT. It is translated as CASSQDQVGGRTEAFF.

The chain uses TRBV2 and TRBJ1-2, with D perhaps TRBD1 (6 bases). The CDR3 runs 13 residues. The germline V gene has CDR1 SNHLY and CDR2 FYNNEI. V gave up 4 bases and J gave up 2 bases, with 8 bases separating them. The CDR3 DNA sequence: TGTGCCAGCAGTGCTGGACAGAACTATGGCTACACCTTC. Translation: CASSAGQNYGYTF.

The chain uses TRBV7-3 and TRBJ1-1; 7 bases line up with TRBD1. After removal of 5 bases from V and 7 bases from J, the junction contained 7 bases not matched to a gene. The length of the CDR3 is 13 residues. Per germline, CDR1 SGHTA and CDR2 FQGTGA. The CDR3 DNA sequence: TGTGCCAGCAGCGTAGACAGGGATGGTGAAGCTTTCTTT. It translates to CASSVDRDGEAFF.

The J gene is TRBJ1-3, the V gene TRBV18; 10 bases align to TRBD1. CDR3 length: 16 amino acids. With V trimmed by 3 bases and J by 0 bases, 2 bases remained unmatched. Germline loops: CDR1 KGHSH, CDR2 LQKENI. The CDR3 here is CASSPGTGASGNTIYF. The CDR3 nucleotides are TGTGCCAGCTCACCTGGGACAGGGGCCTCTGGAAACACCATATATTTT.

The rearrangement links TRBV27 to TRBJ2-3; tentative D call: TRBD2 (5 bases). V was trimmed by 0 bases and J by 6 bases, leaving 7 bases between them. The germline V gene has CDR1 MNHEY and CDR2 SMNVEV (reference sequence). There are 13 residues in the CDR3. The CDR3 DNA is TGTGCCAGCAGTTTATCGAGAGGGGATACGCAGTATTTT. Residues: CASSLSRGDTQYF.

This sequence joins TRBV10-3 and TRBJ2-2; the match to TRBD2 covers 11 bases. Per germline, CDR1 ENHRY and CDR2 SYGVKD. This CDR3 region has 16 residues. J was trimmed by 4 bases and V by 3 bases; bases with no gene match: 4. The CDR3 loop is CAISDDSGGATGELFF. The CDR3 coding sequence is TGTGCCATCAGTGACGATAGCGGGGGGGCCACCGGGGAGCTGTTTTTT.

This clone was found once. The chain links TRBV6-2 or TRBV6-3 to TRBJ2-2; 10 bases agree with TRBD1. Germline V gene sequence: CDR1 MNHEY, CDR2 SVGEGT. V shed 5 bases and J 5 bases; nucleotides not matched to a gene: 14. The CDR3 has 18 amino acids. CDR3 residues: CASSAGTGVLGETGELFF. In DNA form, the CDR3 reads TGTGCCAGCAGTGCCGGGACAGGGGTTCTAGGTGAAACCGGGGAGCTGTTTTTT.

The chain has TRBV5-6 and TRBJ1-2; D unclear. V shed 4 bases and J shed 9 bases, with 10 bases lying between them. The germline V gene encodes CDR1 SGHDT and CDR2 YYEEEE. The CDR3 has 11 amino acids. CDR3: CASSLKSRYTF. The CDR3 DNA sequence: TGTGCCAGCAGCCTCAAAAGCCGCTACACCTTC.

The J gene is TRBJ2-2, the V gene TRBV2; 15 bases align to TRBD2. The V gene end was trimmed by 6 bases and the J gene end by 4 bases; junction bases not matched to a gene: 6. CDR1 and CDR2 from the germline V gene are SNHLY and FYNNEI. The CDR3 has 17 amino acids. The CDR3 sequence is CASRLGLAGGSTGELFF. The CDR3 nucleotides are TGTGCCAGCAGGCTGGGACTAGCGGGGGGTTCCACCGGGGAGCTGTTTTTT.

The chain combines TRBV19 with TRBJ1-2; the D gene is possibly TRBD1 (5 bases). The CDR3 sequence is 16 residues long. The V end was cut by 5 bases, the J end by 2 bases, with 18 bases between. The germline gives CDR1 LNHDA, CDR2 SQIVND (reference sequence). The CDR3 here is CASSARGGAGNYGYTF. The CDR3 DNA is TGTGCCAGTAGTGCCCGGGGCGGGGCTGGCAACTATGGCTACACCTTC.

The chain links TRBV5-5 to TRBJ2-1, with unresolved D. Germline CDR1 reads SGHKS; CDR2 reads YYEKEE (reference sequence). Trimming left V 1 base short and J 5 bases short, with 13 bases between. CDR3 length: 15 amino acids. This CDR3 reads CASSLWSSVDNEQFF. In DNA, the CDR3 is TGTGCCAGCAGCTTGTGGTCGTCAGTGGACAATGAGCAGTTCTTC.

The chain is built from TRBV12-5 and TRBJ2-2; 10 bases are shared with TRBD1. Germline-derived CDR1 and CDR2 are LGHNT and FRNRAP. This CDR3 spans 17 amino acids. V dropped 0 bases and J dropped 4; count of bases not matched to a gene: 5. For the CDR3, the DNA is TGTGCTAGTGGTTTGGTAATGGGACAGGGGTTCACCGGGGAGCTGTTTTTT. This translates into CASGLVMGQGFTGELFF.

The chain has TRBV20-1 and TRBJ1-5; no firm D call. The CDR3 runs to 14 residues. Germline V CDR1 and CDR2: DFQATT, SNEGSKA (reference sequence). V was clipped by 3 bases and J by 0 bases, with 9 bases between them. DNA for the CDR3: TGCAGTGCTAGTCGCAGTAATAGCAATCAGCCCCAGCATTTT. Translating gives CSASRSNSNQPQHF.

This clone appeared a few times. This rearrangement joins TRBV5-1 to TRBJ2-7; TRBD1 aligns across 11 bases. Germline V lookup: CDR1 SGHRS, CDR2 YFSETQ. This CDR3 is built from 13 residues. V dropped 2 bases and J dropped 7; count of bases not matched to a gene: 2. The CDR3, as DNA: TGCGCCAGCAGCTTTGGACAGGGGGCTGAGCAGTACTTC. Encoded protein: CASSFGQGAEQYF.

CDR3 coding DNA: TGCAGCGTTTTGGGGGGGGCGGACAACGAGCAGTACTTC. It encodes CSVLGGADNEQYF. The chain combines TRBV29-1 with TRBJ2-7; tentative D call: TRBD2 (7 bases). Germline loops: CDR1 SQVTM, CDR2 ANQGSEA. This CDR3 comprises 13 residues. V was cut by 5 bases and J by 5 bases, with 16 bases left in between.

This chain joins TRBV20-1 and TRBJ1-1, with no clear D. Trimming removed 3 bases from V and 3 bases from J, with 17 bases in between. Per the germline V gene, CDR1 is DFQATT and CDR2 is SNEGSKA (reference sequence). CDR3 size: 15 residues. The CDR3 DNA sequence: TGCAGTGCTAGTCGTTCAACGGGGTCGGACACTGAAGCTTTCTTT. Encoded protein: CSASRSTGSDTEAFF.

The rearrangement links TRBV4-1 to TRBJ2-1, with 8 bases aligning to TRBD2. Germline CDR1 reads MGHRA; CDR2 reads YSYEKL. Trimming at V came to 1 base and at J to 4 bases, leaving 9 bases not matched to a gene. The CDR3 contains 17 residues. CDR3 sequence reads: CASSQGVGTRLYNEQFF. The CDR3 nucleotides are TGCGCCAGCAGCCAAGGGGTCGGGACTAGACTATACAATGAGCAGTTCTTC.

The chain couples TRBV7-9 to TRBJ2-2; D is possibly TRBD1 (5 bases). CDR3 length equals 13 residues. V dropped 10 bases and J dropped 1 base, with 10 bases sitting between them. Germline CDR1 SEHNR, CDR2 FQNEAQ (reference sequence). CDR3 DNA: TGTGCCAACAATAGGGGGAACACCGGGGAGCTGTTTTTT. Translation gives CANNRGNTGELFF.

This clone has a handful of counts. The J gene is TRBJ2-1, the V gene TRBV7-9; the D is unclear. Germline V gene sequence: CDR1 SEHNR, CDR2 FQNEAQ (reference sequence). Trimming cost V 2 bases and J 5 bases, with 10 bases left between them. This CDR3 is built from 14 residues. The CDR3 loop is CASSLQLLNNEQFF. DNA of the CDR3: TGTGCCAGCAGCTTACAACTGCTAAACAATGAGCAGTTCTTC.

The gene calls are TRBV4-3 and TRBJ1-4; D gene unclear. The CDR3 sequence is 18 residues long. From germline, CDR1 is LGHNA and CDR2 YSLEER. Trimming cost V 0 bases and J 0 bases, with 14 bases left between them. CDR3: CASSQDGSQASTNEKLFF. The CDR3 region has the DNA TGCGCCAGCAGCCAAGATGGGAGTCAGGCTTCAACTAATGAAAAACTGTTTTTT.

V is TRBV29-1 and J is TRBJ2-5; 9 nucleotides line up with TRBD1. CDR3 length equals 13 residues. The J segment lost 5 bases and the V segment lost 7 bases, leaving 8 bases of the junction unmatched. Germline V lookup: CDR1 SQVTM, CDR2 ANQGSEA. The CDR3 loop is CSAGTGGVETQYF. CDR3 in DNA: TGCAGCGCAGGAACAGGGGGCGTTGAGACCCAGTACTTC.

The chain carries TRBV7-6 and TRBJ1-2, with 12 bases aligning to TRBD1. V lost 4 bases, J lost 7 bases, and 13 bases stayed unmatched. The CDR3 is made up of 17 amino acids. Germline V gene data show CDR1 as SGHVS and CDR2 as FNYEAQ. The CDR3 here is CASSSLGSGQGAFGYTF. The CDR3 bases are TGTGCCAGCAGCTCCCTGGGTTCGGGACAGGGGGCTTTTGGCTACACCTTC.